Listed below are T cell receptor beta chains from one sample, sequenced in a study of blood T cells in healthy people across ages. TCRdb fed the 5' RACE reads into MiXCR, producing one record per CDR3 protein. Found here are about 570,000 distinct CDR3 sequences, 25% to 30% of them singletons; the top ten hold about 18%. What was sequenced was blood. These receptor sequences come from a woman aged 70-85 years in good health. Both conserved end residues are part of each CDR3.

v_call: TRBV7-2; j_call: TRBJ2-1; cdr3_aa: CASSPLGPHNEQFF
v_call: TRBV7-8; j_call: TRBJ2-2; cdr3_aa: CASSPSGRVETGELFF
v_call: TRBV5-6; j_call: TRBJ1-2; cdr3_aa: CASSGTGGVGYTF
v_call: TRBV4-3; j_call: TRBJ2-5; cdr3_aa: CASSQDHWGGQETRYF
v_call: TRBV7-2; j_call: TRBJ2-2; cdr3_aa: CASSLVTSGGKAGELFF
v_call: TRBV2; j_call: -; cdr3_aa: CASSIDWDEQFF
v_call: TRBV20-1; j_call: TRBJ2-1; cdr3_aa: CSASDTSGGDQGEQFF
v_call: TRBV9; j_call: TRBJ2-5; cdr3_aa: CASSLRGDHQETQYF
v_call: TRBV6-2/TRBV6-3; j_call: -; cdr3_aa: CASSRVRVDEQYF
v_call: TRBV20-1; j_call: TRBJ1-2; cdr3_aa: CSAQQQEPYGYTF
v_call: TRBV29-1; j_call: TRBJ2-5; cdr3_aa: CSVVGPRGQETQYF
v_call: TRBV9; j_call: TRBJ2-1; cdr3_aa: CASSPRGGLGYEQFF
v_call: TRBV29-1; j_call: TRBJ2-5; cdr3_aa: CSVDYMQETQYF
v_call: TRBV20-1; j_call: -; cdr3_aa: CSARGDPDYNEQFF
v_call: TRBV7-9; j_call: TRBJ1-5; cdr3_aa: CASSLTGQGSNQPQHF
v_call: TRBV9; j_call: TRBJ2-3; cdr3_aa: CASGPWADTDTQYF
v_call: TRBV28; j_call: TRBJ2-6; cdr3_aa: CASSEPGQVHSGANVLTF
v_call: TRBV7-2; j_call: TRBJ2-7; cdr3_aa: CASSLTASESYEQYF
v_call: TRBV11-2; j_call: TRBJ2-2; cdr3_aa: CASSLRKSVTSGGTNTGELFF
v_call: TRBV15; j_call: TRBJ2-7; cdr3_aa: CATSSTSGGASSCEQYF